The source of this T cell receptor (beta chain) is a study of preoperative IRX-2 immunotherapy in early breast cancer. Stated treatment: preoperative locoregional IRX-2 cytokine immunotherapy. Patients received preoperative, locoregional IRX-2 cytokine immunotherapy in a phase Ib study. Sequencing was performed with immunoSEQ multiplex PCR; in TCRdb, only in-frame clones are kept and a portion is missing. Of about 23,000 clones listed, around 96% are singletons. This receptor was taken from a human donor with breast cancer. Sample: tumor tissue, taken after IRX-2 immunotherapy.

CDR3 protein: CASSLASGGAGEQYF. The CDR3 DNA sequence: TGTGCCAGCAGCTTGGCTAGCGGGGGGGCGGGGGAGCAGTACTTC. The chain combines TRBV11-2 with TRBJ2-7; TRBD2 matches 12 bases. This CDR3 comprises 15 residues. V gave up 3 bases and J gave up 7 bases; unmatched junction bases: 7. Germline V gene lookup returns CDR1 SGHAT and CDR2 FQNNGV.